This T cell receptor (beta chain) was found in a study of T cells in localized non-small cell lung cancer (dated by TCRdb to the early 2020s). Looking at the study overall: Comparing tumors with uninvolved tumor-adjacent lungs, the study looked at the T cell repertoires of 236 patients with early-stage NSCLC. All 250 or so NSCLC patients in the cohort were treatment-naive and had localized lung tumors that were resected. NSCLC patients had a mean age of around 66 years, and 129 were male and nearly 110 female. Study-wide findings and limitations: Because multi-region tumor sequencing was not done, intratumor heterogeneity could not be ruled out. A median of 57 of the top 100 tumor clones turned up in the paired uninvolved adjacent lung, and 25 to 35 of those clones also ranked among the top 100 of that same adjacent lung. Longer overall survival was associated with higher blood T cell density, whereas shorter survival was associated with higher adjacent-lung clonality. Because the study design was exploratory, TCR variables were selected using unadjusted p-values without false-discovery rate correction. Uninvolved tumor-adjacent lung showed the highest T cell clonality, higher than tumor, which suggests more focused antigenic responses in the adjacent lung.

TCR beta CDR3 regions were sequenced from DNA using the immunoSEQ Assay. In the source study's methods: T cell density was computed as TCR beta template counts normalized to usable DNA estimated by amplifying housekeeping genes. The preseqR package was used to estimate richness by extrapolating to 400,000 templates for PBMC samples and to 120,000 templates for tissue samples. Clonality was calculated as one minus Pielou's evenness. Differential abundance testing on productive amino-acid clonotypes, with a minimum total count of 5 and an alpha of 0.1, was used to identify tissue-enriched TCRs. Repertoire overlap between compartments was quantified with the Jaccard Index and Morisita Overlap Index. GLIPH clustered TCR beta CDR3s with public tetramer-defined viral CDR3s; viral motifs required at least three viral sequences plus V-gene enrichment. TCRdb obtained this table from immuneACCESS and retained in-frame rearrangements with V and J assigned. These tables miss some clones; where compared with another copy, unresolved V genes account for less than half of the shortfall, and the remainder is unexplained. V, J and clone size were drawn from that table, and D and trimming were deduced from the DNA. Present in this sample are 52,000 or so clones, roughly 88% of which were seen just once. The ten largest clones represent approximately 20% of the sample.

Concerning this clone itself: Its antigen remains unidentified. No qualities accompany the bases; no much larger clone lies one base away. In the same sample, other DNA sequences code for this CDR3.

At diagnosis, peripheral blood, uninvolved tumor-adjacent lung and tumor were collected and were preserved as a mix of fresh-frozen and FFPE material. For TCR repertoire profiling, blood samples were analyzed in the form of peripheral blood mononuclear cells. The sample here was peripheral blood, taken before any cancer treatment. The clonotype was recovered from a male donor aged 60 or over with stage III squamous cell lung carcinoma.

At the DNA level, the sequence is TGTGCCAGCAGGGGGGACAGCAATCAGCCCCAGCATTTT. Its coded protein is CASRGDSNQPQHF. The chain employs TRBV2 and TRBJ1-5, and TRBD1 may be the D gene, going by 5 matching bases. Including the terminal cysteine and phenylalanine, the CDR3 comprises 13 residues. Only the CDR3 DNA is retained, 39 bases long and in frame from the first base. CDR1 and CDR2 (SNHLY, FYNNEI) derive from the germline V gene. The V and J ends are trimmed by 6 bases and 1 base, leaving 7 bases between them. When the CDR3 is completed using the reference TRBV2 and TRBJ1-5 genes on either side, the full variable domain is EPEVTQTPSHQVTQMGQEVILRCVPISNHLYFYWYRQILGQKVEFLVSFYNNEISEKSEIFDDQFSVERPDGSNFTLKIRSTKLEDSAMYFCASRGDSNQPQHFGDGTRLSIL.